This is a list of T cell receptor beta chains from one sample in a study of cytomegalovirus exposure and HLA in healthy donors. TCRdb's table, derived via immunoSEQ multiplex PCR, lists solely in-frame clones and lacks some. The sample contains roughly 240,000 clones, around nine tenths of which appear only once. The sequenced sample consisted of PBMCs. Receptors originate from a man aged 18 to 30 in good health and CMV-seronegative. The CDR3 runs from the conserved cysteine through the conserved F or W. The D gene is left open where the match is weak. Rows give clone size only sometimes, using once, few, many, or a class for an expanded clone.

V,D,size,length,J,CDR3,DNA
TRBV10-1,-,-,11,TRBJ2-1,CASGRMNEQFF,TGCGCCAGCGGGCGTATGAATGAGCAGTTCTTC
TRBV27,-,-,16,TRBJ2-3,CASSLNRNLYTDTQYF,TGTGCCAGCAGTTTAAACAGAAACCTTTACACAGATACGCAGTATTTT
TRBV7-9,-,-,12,TRBJ1-2,CASSLAAIGYTF,TGTGCCAGCAGCTTAGCCGCGATTGGCTACACCTTC
TRBV7-9,TRBD1,-,15,TRBJ1-1,CASSFHRGRHTEAFF,TGTGCCAGCAGCTTCCACAGGGGGCGACACACTGAAGCTTTCTTT
TRBV2,-,-,14,TRBJ1-4,CASSVIGDSEKLFF,TGTGCCAGCAGTGTAATCGGAGATAGTGAAAAACTGTTTTTT
TRBV7-9,-,-,13,TRBJ2-1,CASIRTADNEQFF,TGTGCCAGCATCCGGACTGCGGACAATGAGCAGTTCTTC
TRBV4-1,-,-,15,TRBJ2-7,CASSRVSGISSEQYF,TGCGCCAGCAGCCGAGTTAGCGGTATTTCCAGCGAGCAGTACTTC
TRBV6-1,-,few,12,TRBJ2-4,CASSEDSGIQYF,TGTGCCAGCAGTGAGGACAGCGGCATTCAGTACTTC
TRBV27,TRBD1,-,17,TRBJ1-4,CASAGRQGATTNEKLFF,TGTGCCAGCGCCGGGAGGCAGGGGGCCACAACTAATGAAAAACTGTTTTTT
TRBV7-6,-,-,16,TRBJ2-3,CASSPFLASSTDTQYF,TGTGCCAGCAGCCCCTTCCTAGCGTCTAGCACAGATACGCAGTATTTT
TRBV5-4,-,-,17,TRBJ1-2,CASSWGLQGLSNYGYTF,TGTGCCAGCAGCTGGGGCCTGCAGGGGTTAAGTAACTATGGCTACACCTTC
TRBV11-2,TRBD2,-,14,TRBJ2-7,CASSQLAGGSEQYF,TGTGCCAGCAGCCAACTAGCGGGAGGCTCCGAGCAGTACTTC
TRBV2,-,-,12,TRBJ2-7,CASGSGIYEQYF,TGTGCCAGCGGGTCAGGGATTTACGAGCAGTACTTC
TRBV27,TRBD2,-,17,TRBJ2-1,CASSQLAGVGVANEQFF,TGTGCCAGCAGTCAACTAGCGGGGGTCGGGGTGGCCAATGAGCAGTTCTTC
TRBV5-1,-,few,14,TRBJ2-2,CASSLGHNTGELFF,TGCGCCAGCAGCTTGGGGCACAACACCGGGGAGCTGTTTTTT
TRBV27,TRBD2,-,17,TRBJ2-1,CASSLFLGAGATNEQFF,TGTGCCAGCAGTTTATTCCTCGGAGCGGGAGCAACAAATGAGCAGTTCTTC
TRBV7-9,-,-,11,TRBJ1-3,CASTSGNTIYF,TGTGCCAGCACATCTGGAAACACCATATATTTT
TRBV7-2,-,-,14,TRBJ1-2,CASSLQNTNYGYTF,TGTGCCAGCAGCTTACAGAATACTAACTATGGCTACACCTTC
TRBV11-2,-,once,12,TRBJ2-7,CASSLRSYEQYF,TGTGCCAGCAGCTTGAGGTCCTACGAGCAGTACTTC
TRBV28,TRBD1,-,15,TRBJ1-6,CASSIPGTGRSPLHF,TGTGCCAGCAGTATACCCGGGACAGGGCGTTCACCCCTCCACTTT
TRBV4-3,TRBD1,-,14,TRBJ1-5,CASSQLQGSQPQHF,TGCGCCAGCAGCCAACTACAGGGGAGTCAGCCCCAGCATTTT
TRBV5-1,-,-,14,TRBJ1-4,CASSLDSFNEKLFF,TGCGCCAGCAGCTTGGACAGCTTTAATGAAAAACTGTTTTTT
TRBV19,TRBD2,-,15,TRBJ2-7,CASSIVAGGPHEQYF,TGTGCCAGTAGTATTGTCGCGGGAGGGCCCCACGAGCAGTACTTC
TRBV30,-,few,14,TRBJ1-2,CAWSPGQSGRGYTF,TGTGCCTGGAGTCCCGGACAATCGGGCCGGGGCTACACCTTC
TRBV29-1,-,few,9,TRBJ2-7,CSDGCFQYF,TGCAGCGACGGGTGTTTCCAGTACTTC
TRBV4-1,TRBD1,-,15,TRBJ1-1,CASSQDQGVDTEAFF,TGCGCCAGCAGCCAAGATCAGGGGGTGGACACTGAAGCTTTCTTT
TRBV7-2,-,few,12,TRBJ2-2,CASSPTNGELFF,TGTGCCAGCAGCCCTACTAACGGGGAGCTGTTTTTT
TRBV9,-,-,14,TRBJ2-3,CASSPGGGPDTQYF,TGTGCCAGCAGCCCAGGGGGAGGCCCAGATACGCAGTATTTT
TRBV30,-,-,13,TRBJ2-5,CASQRGGVVPQYF,TGTGCCTCTCAAAGGGGAGGCGTGGTCCCCCAGTACTTC
TRBV10-3,TRBD1,-,17,TRBJ2-2,CAISESMTGGLSGELFF,TGTGCCATCAGTGAGTCCATGACAGGGGGGTTATCCGGGGAGCTGTTTTTT
TRBV6-6,-,-,12,TRBJ2-3,CASSPGTDTQYF,TGTGCCAGCAGTCCGGGGACAGATACGCAGTATTTT
TRBV7-8,TRBD1,once,16,TRBJ2-7,CASSSTRQGGLYEQYF,TGTGCCAGCAGCTCGACGAGACAGGGGGGACTCTACGAGCAGTACTTC
TRBV7-2,TRBD2,-,17,TRBJ2-3,CASSLVVAGGYTDTQYF,TGTGCCAGCAGCTTAGTAGTAGCGGGGGGATACACAGATACGCAGTATTTT
TRBV28,-,-,17,TRBJ1-5,CASSSPMTENSNQPQHF,TGTGCCAGCAGTTCCCCCATGACAGAAAATAGCAATCAGCCCCAGCATTTT
TRBV9,-,once,16,TRBJ2-2,CASSVGRQVNTGELFF,TGTGCCAGCAGCGTAGGAAGGCAGGTGAACACCGGGGAGCTGTTTTTT
TRBV7-2,TRBD2,-,14,TRBJ2-3,CASSWGLARDTQYF,TGTGCCAGCAGCTGGGGACTAGCGAGAGATACGCAGTATTTT
TRBV27,-,few,12,TRBJ1-6,CASKHRDSPLHF,TGTGCCAGCAAGCACAGAGATTCACCCCTCCACTTT
TRBV5-1,-,-,16,TRBJ2-7,CASSLGRGTISYEQYF,TGCGCCAGCAGCCTCGGACGGGGGACGATTTCCTACGAGCAGTACTTC
TRBV4-3,-,-,15,TRBJ1-4,CASSQDRGYYEKLFF,TGCGCCAGCAGCCAAGACAGAGGGTATTATGAAAAACTGTTTTTT
TRBV28,TRBD1,-,14,TRBJ2-7,CASSLTGGTYEQYF,TGTGCCAGCAGTTTGACAGGGGGAACCTACGAGCAGTACTTC
TRBV19,TRBD1,-,18,TRBJ2-7,CASSSGTGVSSLSYEQYF,TGTGCCAGTAGTTCCGGGACAGGGGTTTCTAGTCTTAGCTACGAGCAGTACTTC
TRBV7-9,TRBD2,-,13,TRBJ2-7,CASSLPGGNEQYF,TGTGCCAGCAGCTTACCGGGAGGGAACGAGCAGTACTTC
TRBV9,TRBD1,-,16,TRBJ2-7,CASSDFSGTGSGEQYF,TGTGCCAGCAGCGACTTTTCCGGGACAGGGTCAGGCGAGCAGTACTTC
TRBV7-8,TRBD2,few,15,TRBJ2-1,CASSPTSGMYNEQFF,TGTGCCAGCAGCCCGACTAGCGGGATGTACAATGAGCAGTTCTTC
TRBV27,-,-,13,TRBJ2-7,CASSGGTAYEQYF,TGTGCCAGCAGTGGGGGGACAGCCTACGAGCAGTACTTC
TRBV5-1,-,-,13,TRBJ2-7,CASSLRGDDEQYF,TGCGCCAGCAGCTTGCGCGGGGATGACGAGCAGTACTTC
TRBV19,TRBD1,-,14,TRBJ2-7,CASSGTGYSYEQYF,TGTGCCTCCTCCGGGACAGGGTATAGCTACGAGCAGTACTTC
TRBV21-1,-,-,13,TRBJ2-7,CASVAGHRYEQYF,TGTGCCAGCGTCGCCGGACATCGCTACGAGCAGTACTTC
TRBV18,-,-,15,TRBJ2-2,CASSPRQGDTGELFF,TGTGCCAGCTCACCGCGGCAGGGCGACACCGGGGAGCTGTTTTTT
TRBV7-9,-,-,13,TRBJ2-7,CASSKDSFYEQYF,TGTGCCAGCAGCAAGGACAGCTTTTACGAGCAGTACTTC
TRBV5-1,TRBD1,-,13,TRBJ1-1,CASTGDVNTEAFF,TGCGCCAGTACAGGGGACGTGAACACTGAAGCTTTCTTT
TRBV28,-,-,14,TRBJ2-5,CATRVPGGQETQYF,TGTGCCACTCGAGTACCCGGGGGCCAAGAGACCCAGTACTTC
TRBV7-9,-,-,14,TRBJ1-3,CASSLRNSGNTIYF,TGTGCCAGCAGCTTGCGGAACTCTGGAAACACCATATATTTT
TRBV7-5,-,-,14,TRBJ2-5,CARWIQGRLETQYF,TGTGCCAGATGGATTCAGGGGCGCCTAGAGACCCAGTACTTC
TRBV15,TRBD1,-,15,TRBJ2-7,CATSPDRALSYEQYF,TGTGCCACCAGTCCAGACAGGGCGTTATCCTACGAGCAGTACTTC
TRBV27,TRBD1,-,17,TRBJ2-3,CASSLHVTGTGWDTQYF,TGTGCCAGCAGTTTGCACGTGACCGGGACAGGGTGGGATACGCAGTATTTT
TRBV27,TRBD1,-,17,TRBJ2-2,CASSRTGSTGVTGELFF,TGTGCCAGCAGTCGGACAGGGTCGACCGGAGTTACCGGGGAGCTGTTTTTT